This TCR beta chain appears in the sequencing data of a study of blood T cell repertoires in COVID-19. Study-wide context: Spain, Italy and the United States supplied samples that represented acute and convalescent COVID-19. Sample material is recorded as cDNA or gDNA derived from T cells, B-cell-depleted T cells, or PBMCs.

Produced via immunoSEQ multiplex PCR; TCRdb's table is partial and in-frame only. Of 160,000 or so clones in the sample, 80% to 90% were seen once. This clonotype was obtained from a woman aged 45-60 years with acute or convalescent COVID-19. Sequencing was done on a sample of peripheral blood.

The CDR3 DNA reads as TGCGCCAGCAGCCAAGGAATTAGCGGGGGGGGTCGGGAGACCCAGTACTTC. Translating it yields CASSQGISGGGRETQYF. The genes are TRBV4-1 and TRBJ2-5; 11 nucleotides match TRBD2. The CDR3 runs 17 residues. The germline V gene encodes CDR1 MGHRA and CDR2 YSYEKL. The V and J ends lost 1 base and 5 bases, in that order; junction bases with no gene match: 9.